This TCR beta chain appears in the sequencing data of a study of tumor-infiltrating lymphocytes in primary liver carcinoma. As for the study in general: In every tissue type, samples returned a similar yield of roughly 3.5 to 7.13 million productive TCRbeta reads.

This clonotype was counted only a few times. The target antigen is unknown. The germline gene is not matched at one end of the junction; a read error may be the cause. General study results and limits: Tumors reached a significantly greater top-250-clone fraction than blood did (p = 0.039). Reduced overlap was seen in tumor-adjacent and tumor-blood pairs versus tumor region pairs. Just around 7-25% of top clones spanned all five tumor regions.

cDNA specific to TCR beta was made from 500 ng of total RNA, with a constant-region primer employed for priming. Slightly modified ARM-PCR with three nested multiplex PCR rounds yielded TCR beta libraries. In the first two PCR rounds, TRBV1-TRBV30 forward primers were paired with a C-beta reverse primer, and each round lasted approximately 9 cycles. TCRdb itself ran the multiplex PCR reads through MiXCR, one entry per CDR3 protein. The sample has around 60,000 distinct CDR3 sequences; about three quarters are singletons. Taking about 17-31 mg of unsorted bulk tissue, the authors co-extracted RNA and DNA. Germline V gives CDR1 MNHNS, CDR2 SASEGT. The CDR3 totals 15 residues.

This sequence originates from a man aged 40-49 years with primary liver carcinoma and hepatitis B virus infection. The chain links TRBV6-1 to TRBJ1-5, with D maybe TRBD1 (6 bases). Specimen: liver tumor tissue from sampling region 4. Subset of the sample: tumor region T4, right-lateral pole. CDR3 in DNA: TGTGCCAGCAGTGTCACGGGGGCCTTCAATCAGTCCCAGCATTTT. Translating it yields CASSVTGAFNQSQHF.